This T cell receptor beta chain was documented in a study of blood T cell repertoires in COVID-19. The method was immunoSEQ multiplex PCR; TCRdb's version includes in-frame clones alone and lacks a portion of them. The sample yields roughly 300,000 clones, more than 85% seen once. CDR3 length: 11 amino acids. CDR1 and CDR2 from the germline V gene are DFQATT and SNEGSKA (reference sequence). The V end was cut by 5 bases, the J end by 7 bases, with 12 bases between. The sequencing input was PBMCs or T cells enriched from blood (not recorded which). This receptor was taken from a woman aged 25 to 39 who had recovered from COVID-19. The chain carries TRBV20-1 and TRBJ2-7; D unclear. As DNA, the CDR3 is TGCAGTGCTCCGAACCCGAGGGAGCAGTACTTC. It codes for CSAPNPREQYF.